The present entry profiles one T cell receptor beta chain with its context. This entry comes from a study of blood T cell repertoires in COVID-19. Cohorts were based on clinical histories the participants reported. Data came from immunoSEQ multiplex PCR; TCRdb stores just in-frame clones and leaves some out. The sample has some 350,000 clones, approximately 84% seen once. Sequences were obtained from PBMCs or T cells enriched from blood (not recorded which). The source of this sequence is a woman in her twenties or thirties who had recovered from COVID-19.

As DNA, the CDR3 is TGTGCCAGCAGAATCAGGAACACTGAAGCTTTCTTT. Residues: CASRIRNTEAFF. This chain uses TRBV2 with TRBJ1-1; D call uncertain. This CDR3 is 12 amino acids long. CDR1 is SNHLY, CDR2 FYNNEI, per germline. Between the trimmed V and J ends, which lost 6 bases and 1 base, there was a span of 6 bases.